Reported below is one TCR beta chain. What it recognizes is unknown. J gave up 0 bases and V 0 bases, and 5 bases lay outside the gene matches. From germline, CDR1 is LGHNT and CDR2 FRNRAP. CDR3 length: 17 amino acids. This specimen belongs to a study of cytomegalovirus exposure and HLA in healthy donors. Study-wide results and caveats: Serostatus for CMV was the only available immune exposure information. Earlier analysis yielded a pattern in which most TCR beta V segments were productive about 90% or about 30% of the time. Fewer N-insertions than the approximately 700-donor mean were reportedly shown by an Asian-associated ancestry cluster in a later analysis.

It was healthy bone marrow donors who served as donors. Researchers ran the PCR with 60 Vbeta and 13 Jbeta primers. The repertoire was sequenced with immunoSEQ multiplex PCR; TCRdb's copy has only in-frame clones and lacks some. The data show about 61,000 clones, roughly 90% seen once. The sequence was collected from a man in his thirties or forties in good health and CMV-seropositive. The sample was PBMCs. This chain connects TRBV12-5 to TRBJ2-1; 7 nucleotides align to TRBD2. The CDR3 loop reads CASGLVVLAVSYNEQFF. In nucleotides, the CDR3 is TGTGCTAGTGGTTTGGTAGTGCTAGCGGTCTCCTACAATGAGCAGTTCTTC.